This T cell receptor (beta chain) was retrieved from a study of T cell changes during pregnancy in multiple sclerosis. Assay: immunoSEQ multiplex PCR; the TCRdb copy retains only in-frame clones and omits some. The sample includes 60,000 or so clones, roughly nine tenths seen only once; the top ten take approximately 0.9%. Per the germline V gene, CDR1 is SGHVS and CDR2 is FNYEAQ. This CDR3 is built from 17 residues. V lost 5 bases to trimming and J lost 1 base; unmatched junction nucleotides: 9. This sequence joins TRBV7-6 and TRBJ2-3, with TRBD2 matching 10 bases. This receptor was obtained from a female donor with multiple sclerosis, enrolled in a pregnancy study. This material consisted of peripheral blood, taken before pregnancy. In DNA, the CDR3 is TGTGCCAGCAGCCTGGCGACTAGCGGGTTGGGCACAGATACGCAGTATTTT. Translated: CASSLATSGLGTDTQYF. Full variable domain (rest looked up from reference TRBV7-6 and TRBJ2-3): GAGVSQSPRYKVTKRGQDVALRCDPISGHVSLYWYRQALGQGPEFLTYFNYEAQQDKSGLPNDRFSAERPEGSISTLTIQRTEQRDSAMYRCASSLATSGLGTDTQYFGPGTRLTVL.